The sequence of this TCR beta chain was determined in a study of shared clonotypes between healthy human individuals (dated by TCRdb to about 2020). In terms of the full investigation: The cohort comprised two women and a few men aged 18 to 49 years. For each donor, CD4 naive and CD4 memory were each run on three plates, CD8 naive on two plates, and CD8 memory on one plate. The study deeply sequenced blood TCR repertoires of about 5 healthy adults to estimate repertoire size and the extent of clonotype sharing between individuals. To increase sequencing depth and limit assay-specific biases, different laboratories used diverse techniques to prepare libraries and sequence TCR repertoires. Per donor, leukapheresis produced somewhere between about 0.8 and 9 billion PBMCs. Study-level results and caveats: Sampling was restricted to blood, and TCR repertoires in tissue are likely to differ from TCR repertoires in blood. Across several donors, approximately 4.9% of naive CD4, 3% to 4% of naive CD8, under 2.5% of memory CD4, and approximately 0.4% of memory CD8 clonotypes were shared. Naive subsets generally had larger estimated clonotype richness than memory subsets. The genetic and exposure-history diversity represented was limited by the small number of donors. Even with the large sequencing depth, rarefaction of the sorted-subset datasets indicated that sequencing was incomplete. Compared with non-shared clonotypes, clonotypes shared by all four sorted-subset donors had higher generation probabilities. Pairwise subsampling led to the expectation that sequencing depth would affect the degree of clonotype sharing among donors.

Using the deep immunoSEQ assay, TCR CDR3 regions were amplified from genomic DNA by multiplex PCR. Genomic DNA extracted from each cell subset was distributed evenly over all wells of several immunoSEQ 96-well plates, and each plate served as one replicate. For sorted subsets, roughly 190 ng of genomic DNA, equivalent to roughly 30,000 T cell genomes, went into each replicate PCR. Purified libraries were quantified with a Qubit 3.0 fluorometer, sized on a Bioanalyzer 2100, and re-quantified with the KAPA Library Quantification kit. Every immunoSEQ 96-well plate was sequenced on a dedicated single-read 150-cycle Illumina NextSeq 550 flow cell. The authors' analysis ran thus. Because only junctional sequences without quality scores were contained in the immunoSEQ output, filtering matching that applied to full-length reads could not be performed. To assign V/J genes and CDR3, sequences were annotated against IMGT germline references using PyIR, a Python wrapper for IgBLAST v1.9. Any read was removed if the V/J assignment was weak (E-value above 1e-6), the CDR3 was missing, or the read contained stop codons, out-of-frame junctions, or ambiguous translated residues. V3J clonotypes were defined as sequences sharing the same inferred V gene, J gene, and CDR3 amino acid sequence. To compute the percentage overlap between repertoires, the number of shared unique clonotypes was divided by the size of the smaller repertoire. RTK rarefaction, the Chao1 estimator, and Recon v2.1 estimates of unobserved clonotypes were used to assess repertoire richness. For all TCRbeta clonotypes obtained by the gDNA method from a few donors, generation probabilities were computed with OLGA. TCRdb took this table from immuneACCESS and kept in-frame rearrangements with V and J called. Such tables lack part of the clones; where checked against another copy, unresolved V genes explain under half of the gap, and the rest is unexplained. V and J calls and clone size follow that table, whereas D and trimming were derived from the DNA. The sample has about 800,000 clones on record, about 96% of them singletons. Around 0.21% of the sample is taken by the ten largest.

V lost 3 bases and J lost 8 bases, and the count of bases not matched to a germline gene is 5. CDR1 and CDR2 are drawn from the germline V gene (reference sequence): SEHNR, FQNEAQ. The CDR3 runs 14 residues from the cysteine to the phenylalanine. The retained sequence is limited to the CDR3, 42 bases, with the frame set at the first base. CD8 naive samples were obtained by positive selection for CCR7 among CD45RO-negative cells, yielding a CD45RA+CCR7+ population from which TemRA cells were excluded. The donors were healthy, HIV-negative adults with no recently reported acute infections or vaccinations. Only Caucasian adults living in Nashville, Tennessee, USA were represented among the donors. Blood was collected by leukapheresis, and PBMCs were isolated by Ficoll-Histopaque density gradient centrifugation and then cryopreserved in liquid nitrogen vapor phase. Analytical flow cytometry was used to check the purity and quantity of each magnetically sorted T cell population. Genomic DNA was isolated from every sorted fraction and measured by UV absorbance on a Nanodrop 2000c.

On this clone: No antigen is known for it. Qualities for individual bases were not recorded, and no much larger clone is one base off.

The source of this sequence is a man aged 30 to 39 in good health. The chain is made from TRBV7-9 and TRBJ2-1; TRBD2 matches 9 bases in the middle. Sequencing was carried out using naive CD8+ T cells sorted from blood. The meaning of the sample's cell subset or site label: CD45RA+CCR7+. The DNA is TGTGCCAGCAGCTTGAGGACTAGCGTTGATGAGCAGTTCTTC. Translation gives CASSLRTSVDEQFF.